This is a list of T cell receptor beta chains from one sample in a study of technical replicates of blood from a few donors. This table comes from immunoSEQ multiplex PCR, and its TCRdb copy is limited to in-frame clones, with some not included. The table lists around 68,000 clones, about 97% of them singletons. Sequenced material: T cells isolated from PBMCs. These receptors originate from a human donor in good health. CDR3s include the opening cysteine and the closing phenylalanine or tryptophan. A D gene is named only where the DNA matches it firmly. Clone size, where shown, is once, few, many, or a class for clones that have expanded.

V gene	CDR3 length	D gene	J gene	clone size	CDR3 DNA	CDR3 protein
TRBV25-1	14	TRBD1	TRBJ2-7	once	TGTGCCAGCAGTCAACAGGGGCTTTCCTACGAGCAGTACTTC	CASSQQGLSYEQYF
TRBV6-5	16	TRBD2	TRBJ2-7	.	TGTGCCAGCAGTTACTCGATACTAGCGGAGTTCGGGGAGCAGTACTTC	CASSYSILAEFGEQYF
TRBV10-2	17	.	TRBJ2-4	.	TGCGCCAGCAGTAGGGACTACAGGGAAGGCGCCAAAAACATTCAGTACTTC	CASSRDYREGAKNIQYF
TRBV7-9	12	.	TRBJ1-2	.	TGTGCCAGCAGCTTAGGAGTGGGCGGCTACACCTTC	CASSLGVGGYTF
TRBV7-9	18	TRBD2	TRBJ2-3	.	TGTGCCAGCAGCTTAGCCGCGGGAGAAGAGATGGGCACAGATACGCAGTATTTT	CASSLAAGEEMGTDTQYF
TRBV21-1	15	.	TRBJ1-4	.	TGTGCCAGCAGCAAAACTGAAACGTTAAATGAAAAACTGTTTTTT	CASSKTETLNEKLFF
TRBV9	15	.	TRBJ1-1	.	TGTGCCAGCAGCGTATTGATAGGAGGAAACACTGAAGCTTTCTTT	CASSVLIGGNTEAFF
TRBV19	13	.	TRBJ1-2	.	TGTGCCACCGAACCAGGGATCAACTATGGCTACACCTTC	CATEPGINYGYTF
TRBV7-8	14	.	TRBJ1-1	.	TGTGCCAGCAGCTTAGCGCAGGGGAACACTGAAGCTTTCTTT	CASSLAQGNTEAFF
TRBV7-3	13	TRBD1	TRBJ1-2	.	TGTGCCAGCAGCATGAGACAGGGGGATGGCTACACCTTC	CASSMRQGDGYTF
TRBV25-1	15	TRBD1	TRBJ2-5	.	TGTGCCAGCAGTGAGGACAGGGGGAGGGAAGAGACCCAGTACTTC	CASSEDRGREETQYF
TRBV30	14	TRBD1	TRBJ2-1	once	TGTGCCTGGAGTCGACAGGGCCCCTCCGGTGAGCAGTTCTTC	CAWSRQGPSGEQFF
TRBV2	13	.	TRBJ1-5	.	TGTGCCAGCAGTGAACAGGCCAATCAGCCCCAGCATTTT	CASSEQANQPQHF
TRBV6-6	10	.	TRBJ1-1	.	TGTGCCAGCAGGGCCACTGAAGCTTTCTTT	CASRATEAFF
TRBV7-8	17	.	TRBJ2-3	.	TGTGCCAGCAGCCACGACAGAAAAGACCCAAGGGGGGATACGCAGTATTTT	CASSHDRKDPRGDTQYF
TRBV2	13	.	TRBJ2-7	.	TGTGCCAGCAACCCGGGAGACTCCTACGAGCAGTACTTC	CASNPGDSYEQYF
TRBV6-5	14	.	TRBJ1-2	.	TGTGCCAGCAGCTATAGCCGCGGGCTAAATGGCTACACCTTC	CASSYSRGLNGYTF
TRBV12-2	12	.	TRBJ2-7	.	TGTGCAAGTCGCGGCCAGGGGGGCGAGCAGTACTTC	CASRGQGGEQYF
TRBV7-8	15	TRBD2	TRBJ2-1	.	TGTGCCAGCAGCTTAACTCGCGGGAGGAACAATGAGCAGTTCTTC	CASSLTRGRNNEQFF
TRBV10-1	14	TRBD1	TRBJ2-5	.	TGCGCCAGGAGAAGACAGGGTAAACAAGAGACCCAGTACTTC	CARRRQGKQETQYF
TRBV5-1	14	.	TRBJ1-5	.	TGCGCCAGCAGCCCCTCAGGAGGGAATCAGCCCCAGCATTTT	CASSPSGGNQPQHF
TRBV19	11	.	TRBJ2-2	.	TGTGCCAGTATGAAGCGGGGGGAGCTGTTTTTT	CASMKRGELFF
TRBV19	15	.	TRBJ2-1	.	TGTGCCAGTAGTATGGTCAGGGGCTCCTACAATGAGCAGTTCTTC	CASSMVRGSYNEQFF
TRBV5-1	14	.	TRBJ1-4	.	TGCGCCAGCAGCCCTCAGGAGGGGAGGGAAAAACTGTTTTTT	CASSPQEGREKLFF
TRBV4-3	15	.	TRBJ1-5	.	TGCGCCAGCAGCCAAGGGCTTGTGTACAATCAGCCCCAGCATTTT	CASSQGLVYNQPQHF
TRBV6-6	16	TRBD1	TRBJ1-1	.	TGTGCCAGCAGTTATTCTGGAGGACAGGGGAACACTGAAGCTTTCTTT	CASSYSGGQGNTEAFF
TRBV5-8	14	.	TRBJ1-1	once	TGTGCCAGCAGCTTGGGACAGCGGAACACTGAAGCTTTCTTT	CASSLGQRNTEAFF
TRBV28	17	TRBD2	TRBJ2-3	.	TGTGCCAGCAGTTCCCGGACTAGCGGGAGGGGGACAGATACGCAGTATTTT	CASSSRTSGRGTDTQYF
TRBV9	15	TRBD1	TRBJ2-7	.	TGTGCCAGCAGCGCCGCGACTGACAGGGCCTACGAGCAGTACTTC	CASSAATDRAYEQYF
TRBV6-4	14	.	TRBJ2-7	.	TGTGCCAGCAGTCCGACAGGTTGGTCCTACGAGCAGTACTTC	CASSPTGWSYEQYF
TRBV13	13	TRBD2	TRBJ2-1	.	TGTGCCACCGCGGGAGCGGGCTACAATGAGCAGTTCTTC	CATAGAGYNEQFF
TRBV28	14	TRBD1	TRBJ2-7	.	TGTGCCAGCAGTTCCGGGACAGGGGGCTACGAGCAGTACTTC	CASSSGTGGYEQYF
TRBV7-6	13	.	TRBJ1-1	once	TGTGCCAGCAGCTCCGGGAGCCACACTGAAGCTTTCTTT	CASSSGSHTEAFF
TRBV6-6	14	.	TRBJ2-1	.	TGTGCCAGCAGTTACTCGAACGGGGACAATGAGCAGTTCTTC	CASSYSNGDNEQFF
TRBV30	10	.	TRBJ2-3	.	TGTGCCTACGTAGCCGATACGCAGTATTTT	CAYVADTQYF
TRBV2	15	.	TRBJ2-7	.	TGTGCCAGCAGTGAAGATTCAGGGGCCTCATCCGAGCAGTACTTC	CASSEDSGASSEQYF
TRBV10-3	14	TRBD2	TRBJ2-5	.	TGTGCCATCAGTGGAACTAGCGGCCAAGAGACCCAGTACTTC	CAISGTSGQETQYF
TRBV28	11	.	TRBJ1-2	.	TGTGCCAGCAGCACCCTATTCAGCTACACCTTC	CASSTLFSYTF
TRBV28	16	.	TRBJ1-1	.	TGTGCCAGCAGTTTCCCCTCTCAGGGGATAAGACCTGAAGCTTTCTTT	CASSFPSQGIRPEAFF
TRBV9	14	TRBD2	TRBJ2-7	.	TGTGCCAGCAGCCGCTTAGCGGGGACCTACGAGCAGTACTTC	CASSRLAGTYEQYF
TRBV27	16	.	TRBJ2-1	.	TGTGCCAGCAGTTTATTCTCGGGAGAATCCTACAATGAGCAGTTCTTC	CASSLFSGESYNEQFF
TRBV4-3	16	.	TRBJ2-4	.	TGCGCCAGCAGCCAAGATAGCCCGACAGCCAAAAACATTCAGTACTTC	CASSQDSPTAKNIQYF
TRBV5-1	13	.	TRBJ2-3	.	TGCGCCAGCAGCTTGGGGGGGGCAGATACGCAGTATTTT	CASSLGGADTQYF
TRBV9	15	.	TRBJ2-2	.	TGTGCCAGCAGCGTAGGCCAGGAAAGAACCGGGGAGCTGTTTTTT	CASSVGQERTGELFF
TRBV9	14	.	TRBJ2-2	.	TGTGCCAGCAGCTCCGGAGGCTTCAGCGGGGAGCTGTTTTTT	CASSSGGFSGELFF
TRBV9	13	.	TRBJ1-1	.	TGTGCCAGCAGCGAAGGGGGGAACACTGAAGCTTTCTTT	CASSEGGNTEAFF
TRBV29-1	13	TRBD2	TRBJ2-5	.	TGCAGCGTTGATTGGGGCGGGAGAGAGACCCAGTACTTC	CSVDWGGRETQYF
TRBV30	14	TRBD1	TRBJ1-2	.	TGTGCCGGCCTTACGGGACAGACAAGGGGGGGCTACACCTTC	CAGLTGQTRGGYTF
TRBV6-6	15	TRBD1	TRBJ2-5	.	TGTGCCAGCAGTACGGACAGGGGCGTTAAAGAGACCCAGTACTTC	CASSTDRGVKETQYF
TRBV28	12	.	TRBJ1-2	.	TGTGCCAGCAGTGACAATTACTATGGCTACACCTTC	CASSDNYYGYTF
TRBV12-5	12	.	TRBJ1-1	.	TGTGCTAGTGGTCCGGCGGGGACTGAAGCTTTCTTT	CASGPAGTEAFF
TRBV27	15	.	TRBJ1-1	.	TGTGCCAGCAGTTTATCGGGGGGAGGGCAGTTTGAAGCTTTCTTT	CASSLSGGGQFEAFF
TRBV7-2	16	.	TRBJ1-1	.	TGTGCCAGCAGCTTAGGGGGGTGGGGGCAGGACACTGAAGCTTTCTTT	CASSLGGWGQDTEAFF
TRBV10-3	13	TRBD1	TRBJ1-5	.	TGTGCCATCGACAGGGGTAGCAATCAGCCCCAGCATTTT	CAIDRGSNQPQHF